This paragraph reports one TCR beta chain. What antigen it recognizes has not been identified. No base quality values were provided; no much bigger clone lies one nucleotide off. These data are taken from a study of cytomegalovirus exposure and HLA in healthy donors (dated by TCRdb to the late 2010s). With respect to the entire study: In an earlier analysis of under 750 of the donors, about 260 Gb of sequence data and 95 million to 130 million unique TCR beta sequences from about 179 million T cells were reported. An early release that covered several hundred HLA-typed donors contained approximately 300 gigabases of sequencing data and 70 million to 100 million unique TCR sequences. Among the roughly 370 genotyped donors, more than 70% belonged to the genetic ancestry cluster associated with self-reported Caucasian donors. The study was designed to test whether signatures of past pathogen exposure could be identified by cataloging public T cell receptors. Using immunosequencing, the study profiled T cell repertoires from around 680 subjects and related those repertoires to cytomegalovirus serostatus. A separate validation cohort of about 110 different subjects was used in addition to the roughly 640-subject first cohort. High-throughput TCR immunosequencing, statistical association of individual TCRs with disease status, and machine learning were combined to predict cytomegalovirus infection status. To study patterns of TCR occurrence, a later analysis re-analyzed previously published TCR beta repertoires from 550 to 800 donors and added high-resolution HLA genotyping. Rather than drawing on any new phenotypic data, the later analysis identified candidate immune exposures from TCR beta sequences and the way those sequences occurred across donors. An earlier analysis of some 600 of the donors applied high-throughput TCR beta sequencing to assess whether each TCR beta V gene segment acted as functional or pseudogenic. Donor age, sex, ethnicity and CMV serostatus were collected together with the repertoire data. A later genetic analysis used genome-wide SNP genotypes for about 65% of the roughly 670 donors, treating that subset as a discovery cohort. Every repertoire in the discovery cohort had been generated on one and the same sequencing platform. HLA typing included class I and class II loci at four-digit resolution. Typing coverage differed by locus: A, B, C, DRB1 and DQB1 were typed in roughly 629-640 donors, DQA1 in about 510, DPA1 in around 600, and DPB1 in roughly 450. Five DR-DQ haplotypes were treated as single units for association and clustering because of strong linkage in the cohort. Across approximately 400 genotyped donors of the cohort, an average of about 200,000 unique TCR beta nucleotide sequences per donor were sequenced, and about a sixth of those sequences were non-productive. Study-wide conclusions, independent of this receptor: At a false discovery rate of 0.05, a later analysis linked 16,000 or so TCR beta sequences to specific HLA alleles. In vitro tests confirmed that a few of the cytomegalovirus-associated TCR beta chains recognize cytomegalovirus antigens. When HLA alleles, especially DR and DQ, strongly co-occurred, TCR associations were difficult to assign to individual alleles. The study listed approximately 150 TCR beta chains as associated with cytomegalovirus. Sequencing depth was assumed to be roughly uniform across donors in the presence/absence analyses, though that assumption may not hold. An earlier analysis of around 600 of the donors showed that most TCR beta V segments appeared in productive rearrangements either about 87% or about 30% of the time, which broadly matched IMGT annotations. A later analysis reported that several top co-occurrence clusters appeared linked to parvovirus B19, influenza, CMV and Epstein-Barr virus. In this cohort, only TCR beta chains were sequenced, and detectable features were limited by the absence of alpha or paired-chain data. According to a later genetic analysis, donors in an Asian-associated ancestry cluster had fewer N-insertions in productive TCRs than the roughly 700-donor mean. The authors suggested that the approach could potentially be generalized to other disease states and immunological phenotypes. While some public TCRs were present in many individuals, most TCR sequences turned up only very rarely across donors. A further reported finding was that TCR beta sequences accurately predicted the HLA-A and HLA-B alleles for most subjects in the first cohort. The only immune exposure information available for the cohort was CMV serostatus. Compared with equally common non-associated chains, HLA-associated TCR beta chains in a later analysis were more clonally expanded and had lower generation probabilities. According to a later analysis, most CMV-associated TCR beta chains appeared to be HLA-restricted, and the HLA associations seemed to be driven largely by CMV exposure. In a later genetic analysis, a missense DCLRE1C variant was associated with V-gene and J-gene trimming of TCR beta chains, and the association was replicated in an independent cohort. Correlated functional status among segregating V segments might reflect linkage disequilibrium, but an unknown experimental factor could not be ruled out. The earlier analysis of nearly 600 of the donors excluded seventeen rarely observed V segments, including chromosome 9 orphons, because counts were too low. In a later analysis, the rate of TCR association differed among HLA loci, with DRB1 alleles having the most associated TCRs and HLA-C alleles having the fewest. The sequencing pipeline was judged likely to have produced a cluster of highly shared sequence variants as a technical artifact. Some IMGT-functional V segments, including TRBV6-2 and TRBV6-3, could not be distinguished by the 87-base-pair reads and were therefore excluded. The classifier was reported to diagnose cytomegalovirus status with high specificity and sensitivity in both the original and validation cohorts. Because HLA typing was unavailable for some donors at each locus, only the typed subset was used in association tests.

The cohort consisted of some 730 healthy bone marrow donors. All cohort members were sampled while nominally healthy, although unrecorded immune exposures were likely present. The donor was CMV seronegative and was included in the group of approximately 350 seronegative cohort members. A peripheral blood sample was provided by each donor, and peripheral blood mononuclear cells were used for TCR beta sequencing. Genomic DNA was extracted from the blood cell samples with the Qiagen DNeasy Blood Extraction Kit. The library was obtained by the immunoSEQ multiplex PCR assay. The multiplex PCR relied on a mix of 60 forward primers for TCR Vbeta segments and 13 reverse primers for TCR Jbeta segments. Amplification of the CDR3 region of rearranged TCR beta genes was performed with a multiplex PCR assay on genomic DNA. The amplified TCR beta libraries were sequenced on the Illumina HiSeq System as 87-base-pair reads. For the original study's pipeline: A later analysis tallied some 79 million unique TCR beta chains across the 650 to 750 repertoires, and about 12 million of those chains were shared by two or more donors. A nearest-neighbor algorithm error-corrected the raw reads and collapsed the reads into unique sequences, merging closely related sequences to remove PCR and sequencing errors. V, D and J gene segments were assigned by aligning CDR3 sequences to IMGT reference sequences. For a sequence to be retained, a match of at least six nucleotides to both a V gene segment and a J gene segment was required. Rearrangements were called productive when the CDR3 lacked stop codons and stayed in frame with V and J; all others were non-productive. Following IMGT convention, CDR3 was defined as the stretch from the second conserved V-encoded cysteine up to the conserved J-encoded phenylalanine. Sequences without an unambiguous match to a single V gene segment were excluded from the earlier analysis of several hundred of the donors. In an earlier analysis of some 590 of the donors, a V segment was called functional when productive rearrangements were above 56.7%, and segregating when the standard deviation between donors exceeded 5%. To diagnose cytomegalovirus status from the catalog of TCR beta chain sequences, a statistical classification framework was built. In a later analysis, TCR nucleotide sequences were compared against IMGT/GENE-DB human TR gene sequences so that V and J genes could be assigned. A later analysis assigned CDR3 sequences and most-parsimonious VDJ recombination scenarios with the TCRdist pipeline. In a later analysis, each TCR beta chain was defined by its CDR3 amino acid sequence together with its V-gene family, and reads lacking a unique V-gene family were excluded. As a way to deal with suspected cross-contamination and a sequencing artifact, a later analysis dropped 450 to 600 nucleotide sequences that were highly shared and had low generation probability. A later analysis calculated a clonal expansion index for each public chain from normalized within-repertoire ranks of inferred template counts. Generation probabilities in a later analysis came from a VDJ recombination model fitted to out-of-frame rearrangements, and those results were checked against IGoR. In a later analysis, hypergeometric tests were used to score TCR-TCR, TCR-HLA and TCR-CMV co-occurrence, with a repertoire-size bias correction applied to TCR pairs. To estimate false discovery rates, a later analysis permuted the HLA or CMV assignments 20 times. In a later analysis, co-occurring TCRs were grouped using DBSCAN, and TCRdist sequence similarity was added for clustering within HLA-allele-positive subsets. Co-occurrence clustering excluded repertoires with fewer than 30,000 or more than 120,000 public chains, plus five with anomalous nucleotide sharing. As stored in TCRdb, this immuneACCESS dataset retains in-frame rearrangements with V and J assigned. A fraction of the clones does not appear; measured against another copy, unresolved V genes explain less than half of the discrepancy, and the remainder lacks a known reason. The DNA was the basis for D and trimming; V, J and clone size are from that table. The table for this sample lists approximately 150,000 clones; roughly 73% of them were counted only once. The ten top clones hold more than 4% of the sample.

V drops 1 base and J drops 3 bases, leaving 12 bases in between. The germline V gene specifies MNHNS as CDR1 and SASEGT as CDR2. The CDR3 runs 15 amino acids, cysteine and phenylalanine included. The entry retains the CDR3 DNA only, 45 bases that are in frame from base 1. The TCR sequence derives from a male donor in good health and CMV-seronegative. This chain joins TRBV6-1 to TRBJ1-2; the D gene cannot be resolved reliably. Material: PBMCs. The CDR3 protein: CASSEGPSAHYGYTF. The bases read TGTGCCAGCAGTGAAGGCCCGTCCGCGCACTATGGCTACACCTTC.